The 17 T cell receptor beta chains given below trace back to one sample, sequenced in a study of cytomegalovirus exposure and HLA in healthy donors. Researchers ran the PCR with 60 Vbeta and 13 Jbeta primers. Clones were sequenced by immunoSEQ multiplex PCR, and TCRdb holds only the in-frame ones, with some missing. The sample has around 94,000 clones; about four fifths are singletons. The sequenced sample consisted of PBMCs. The receptors come from a human donor in good health.

This chain uses TRBV5-4 with TRBJ2-5; 8 nucleotides match TRBD2. Trimming removed 10 bases from V and 7 bases from J; junction bases left unmatched: 12. From germline, CDR1 is SGHNT and CDR2 YYREEE (reference sequence). The length of the CDR3 is 13 residues. The CDR3 DNA is TGTGCCGGGGCACTAGCGGCGAGCGGGACCCAGTACTTC. This codes for CAGALAASGTQYF.

The chain recombines TRBV27 with TRBJ1-2; TRBD1 aligns across 8 bases. This CDR3 has 15 residues. CDR1 and CDR2 (germline): MNHEY, SMNVEV (reference sequence). With V trimmed by 6 bases and J by 8 bases, 14 bases remained unmatched. The CDR3 DNA is TGTGCCAGCAGCCGGTCCGGACAGGGAGGGAGGGGCTACACCTTC. Translation: CASSRSGQGGRGYTF.

This chain connects TRBV19 to TRBJ2-3; 14 nucleotides agree with TRBD2. The V and J ends lost 4 bases and 5 bases, in that order; junction bases with no gene match: 5. The length of the CDR3 is 16 residues. The V gene's germline CDR1 is LNHDA and CDR2 SQIVND (reference sequence). The CDR3 here is CASSKGLAGGIDTQYF. Written as DNA, the CDR3 is TGTGCCAGTAGTAAAGGACTAGCGGGAGGAATAGATACGCAGTATTTT.

The rearrangement joins TRBV15 to TRBJ2-3; D perhaps matches TRBD2 (7 bases). Germline V lookup: CDR1 LNHNV, CDR2 YYDKDF (reference sequence). This CDR3 comprises 15 residues. Deletions cut 3 bases from V and 4 bases from J, with 14 bases between. CDR3 DNA sequence: TGTGCCACCAGCAGTAACCGGGGGGCAGCAGATACGCAGTATTTT. Protein sequence: CATSSNRGAADTQYF.

The chain combines TRBV27 with TRBJ2-5; the D gene is possibly TRBD2 (6 bases). The V and J ends lost 5 bases and 0 bases respectively, with 16 bases between them. The CDR3 has 16 residues. Germline V gene lookup returns CDR1 MNHEY and CDR2 SMNVEV (reference sequence). The CDR3 DNA reads TGTGCCAGCAGTCGCGGGGAAAGATATTACCAAGAGACCCAGTACTTC. Translating gives CASSRGERYYQETQYF.

V gene TRBV9 combines with J gene TRBJ1-2; D is uncertain. V lost 3 bases to trimming and J lost 2 bases, with 8 bases between them. The CDR3 is 13 residues long. Germline lookup yields CDR1 SGDLS and CDR2 YYNGEE. The CDR3 here is CASSAMRNYGYTF. In nucleotides, the CDR3 is TGTGCCAGCAGCGCAATGCGGAACTATGGCTACACCTTC.

This clone has more than one count but fewer than ten. The V call is TRBV4-3, the J call TRBJ2-1, with D unclear. The CDR3 loop spans 14 amino acids. V lost 0 bases and J 10 bases, leaving 13 bases between the germline ends. Germline V gene data show CDR1 as LGHNA and CDR2 as YSLEER. CDR3 in amino acids: CASSQDINLVEQFF. CDR3 coding DNA: TGCGCCAGCAGCCAAGATATTAACTTGGTGGAGCAGTTCTTC.

This chain connects TRBV4-1 to TRBJ1-1, with a possible D match to TRBD1 (5 bases). Trimming removed 5 bases from V and 4 bases from J, with 11 bases in between. Germline loops: CDR1 MGHRA, CDR2 YSYEKL. This CDR3 region has 13 residues. The CDR3, as DNA: TGCGCCAGCAGCAACGTGGGGGGCACTGAAGCTTTCTTT. Its protein product is CASSNVGGTEAFF.

This clone was seen a handful of times. The rearrangement links TRBV4-1 to TRBJ1-1; 7 bases are a match to TRBD1. J was trimmed by 2 bases and V by 4 bases; bases with no gene match: 4. This CDR3 region has 14 residues. Germline V gene data show CDR1 as MGHRA and CDR2 as YSYEKL. CDR3 in DNA: TGCGCCAGCAGCCCTAAGGGGGCTAACACTGAAGCTTTCTTT. Protein product: CASSPKGANTEAFF.

This clone was seen just once. The chain employs TRBV7-2 and TRBJ1-1; no firm D call. The CDR3 is made up of 16 amino acids. Trimming stripped 5 bases from V and 1 base from J, with 17 bases between. Germline-derived CDR1 and CDR2 are SGHTA and FQGNSA. The CDR3 sequence: CASSRNPGQTNTEAFF. In nucleotides, the CDR3 is TGTGCCAGCAGCAGAAACCCAGGTCAGACGAACACTGAAGCTTTCTTT.

J is TRBJ2-3 and V is TRBV28; no definite D call. The V and J ends lost 5 bases and 0 bases respectively, with 12 bases between them. In germline, CDR1 is MDHEN, CDR2 SYDVKM. This CDR3 has 15 amino acids. The CDR3 here is CASSGATTSTDTQYF. CDR3 nucleotides: TGTGCCAGCAGTGGCGCTACTACTAGCACAGATACGCAGTATTTT.

This clone has only one observation. The rearrangement uses TRBV30 and TRBJ1-4; D uncertain. Trimming left V 2 bases short and J 0 bases short, with 16 bases between. The CDR3 spans 17 residues. Germline assignment: CDR1 GTSNPN and CDR2 SVGIG (reference sequence). Here the CDR3 reads CAWSKVGERPTNEKLFF. CDR3 coding DNA: TGTGCCTGGAGTAAAGTGGGCGAACGGCCAACTAATGAAAAACTGTTTTTT. Full variable domain (rest looked up from reference TRBV30 and TRBJ1-4): SQTIHQWPATLVQPVGSPLSLECTVEGTSNPNLYWYRQAAGRGLQLLFYSVGIGQISSEVPQNLSASRPQDRQFILSSKKLLLSDSGFYLCAWSKVGERPTNEKLFFGSGTQLSVL.

The chain joins TRBV6-5 to TRBJ1-5; D gene uncertain. Trimming cost V 2 bases and J 2 bases, with 7 bases left between them. Germline V CDR1 and CDR2: MNHEY, SVGAGI. There are 14 residues in the CDR3. In DNA, the CDR3 is TGTGCCAGCAGTTACCGCCGGGGCAATCAGCCCCAGCATTTT. It codes for CASSYRRGNQPQHF.

The gene calls are TRBV27 and TRBJ2-3, with 12 bases identical to TRBD2. The V gene end was trimmed by 2 bases and the J gene end by 8 bases; junction bases not matched to a gene: 14. CDR1 is MNHEY and CDR2 is SMNVEV in the germline V gene (reference sequence). The CDR3 has 18 amino acids. In DNA, the CDR3 is TGTGCCAGCAGTTTAAGGTTCGGCCGACTAGCGGGAGAGGGTACGCAGTATTTT. Translating it yields CASSLRFGRLAGEGTQYF.

The gene calls are TRBV10-3 and TRBJ2-1, with 7 bases fitting TRBD2. The CDR3 runs to 18 residues. The V gene end was trimmed by 0 bases and the J gene end by 7 bases; junction bases not matched to a gene: 15. Germline CDR1 reads ENHRY; CDR2 reads SYGVKD. The CDR3 DNA is TGTGCCATCAGTGAGTCTCTAGCGGTCTCAAGTTTGGGGAATGAGCAGTTCTTC. Amino acids: CAISESLAVSSLGNEQFF.

This clone was counted between two and nine times. This rearrangement joins TRBV19 to TRBJ1-5; D possibly corresponds to TRBD1 (6 bases). Trimming shortened V by 1 base and J by 0 bases, and 7 bases separated the two germline ends. The germline V gene encodes CDR1 LNHDA and CDR2 SQIVND (reference sequence). The CDR3 has 15 residues. The CDR3 DNA is TGTGCCAGTAGTATAGTAGGGGGTAGCAATCAGCCCCAGCATTTT. As protein: CASSIVGGSNQPQHF.

Worth noting for this clone: Distinct nucleotide sequences in the sample also encode this CDR3. V and J are TRBV6-5 and TRBJ2-1, with 7 bases that match TRBD2. Germline CDR1 reads MNHEY; CDR2 reads SVGAGI. This CDR3 is 15 amino acids long. J gave up 1 base and V 0 bases, and 0 bases lay outside the gene matches. The CDR3 region is CASSYSGGSYNEQFF. The CDR3, as DNA: TGTGCCAGCAGTTACTCGGGAGGGTCCTACAATGAGCAGTTCTTC.